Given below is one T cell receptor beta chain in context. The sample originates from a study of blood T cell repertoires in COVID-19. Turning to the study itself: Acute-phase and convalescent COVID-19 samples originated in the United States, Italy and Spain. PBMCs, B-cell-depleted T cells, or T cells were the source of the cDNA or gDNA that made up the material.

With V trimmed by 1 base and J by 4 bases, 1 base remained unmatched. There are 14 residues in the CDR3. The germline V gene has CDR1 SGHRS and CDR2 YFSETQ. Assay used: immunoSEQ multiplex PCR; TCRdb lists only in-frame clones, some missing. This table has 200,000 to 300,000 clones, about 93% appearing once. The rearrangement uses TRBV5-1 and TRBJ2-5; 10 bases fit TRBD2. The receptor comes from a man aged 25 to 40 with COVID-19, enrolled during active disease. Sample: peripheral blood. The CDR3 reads CASSLTSGVETQYF. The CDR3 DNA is TGCGCCAGCAGCTTGACTAGCGGGGTAGAGACCCAGTACTTC.